Sequencing of this T cell receptor beta chain was carried out in a study of blood T cell repertoires in COVID-19. Study background: Specimens from acute and convalescent COVID-19 originated in the United States, Italy and Spain.

Original handling: Amplification of reference gene primers provided the estimated nucleated cell counts. Clones were sequenced by immunoSEQ multiplex PCR, and TCRdb holds only the in-frame ones, with some missing. V, J and clone size were drawn from that table, and D and trimming were deduced from the DNA. The data show a few hundred thousand clones, with about 88% seen just once and around 3% held by the top ten. Self-reported history from a screening survey and questionnaire set each donor's cohort. The sequence was obtained from a woman aged 25 to 39 who had recovered from COVID-19. The source material was PBMCs or T cells enriched from blood (not recorded which).

The CDR3 sequence: CASGLATSGTLYEQYF. Here the CDR3 DNA reads TGTGCTAGTGGTTTGGCGACTAGCGGAACTCTCTACGAGCAGTACTTC. This chain uses TRBV12-5 with TRBJ2-7; 9 bases match TRBD2. Germline assignment: CDR1 LGHNT and CDR2 FRNRAP. There are 16 residues in the CDR3. The trim removed 1 base at V and 3 bases at J, leaving 7 bases unmatched.